One sample yielded the 25 T cell receptor beta chains listed below, sequenced in a study of shared clonotypes between healthy human individuals. Clones were read by immunoSEQ multiplex PCR, and TCRdb kept only the in-frame ones, dropping some. This table holds over a million clones, 96% found once. The sample taken for sequencing was naive CD4+ T cells sorted from blood. Subset described: CD45RA+ positively selected. The receptors derive from a young man in good health.

The chain links TRBV30 to TRBJ1-2; D not resolved. V gave up 5 bases and J gave up 8 bases, with 12 bases separating them. The CDR3 runs 11 residues. CDR1 and CDR2 from the germline V gene are GTSNPN and SVGIG (reference sequence). CDR3 sequence reads: CAWYSLGGYTF. The CDR3 DNA sequence: TGTGCCTGGTACAGCCTGGGGGGCTACACCTTC. Variable domain in full (rest from reference TRBV30 and TRBJ1-2): SQTIHQWPATLVQPVGSPLSLECTVEGTSNPNLYWYRQAAGRGLQLLFYSVGIGQISSEVPQNLSASRPQDRQFILSSKKLLLSDSGFYLCAWYSLGGYTFGSGTRLTVV.

Comments on this clone: Other nucleotide sequences from this sample produce the same CDR3. The J gene is TRBJ2-7, the V gene TRBV2; D call uncertain. V was trimmed by 1 base and J by 4 bases, leaving 8 bases between them. Germline-derived CDR1 and CDR2 are SNHLY and FYNNEI. The CDR3 is 13 amino acids. The CDR3 sequence is CASSEGLGYEQYF. The CDR3 nucleotides are TGTGCCAGCAGTGAAGGGCTAGGGTACGAGCAGTACTTC.

The V and J genes are TRBV9 and TRBJ1-1; TRBD1 aligns across 8 bases. This CDR3 is 15 amino acids long. CDR1 and CDR2 from the germline V gene are SGDLS and YYNGEE. J gave up 3 bases and V 0 bases, and 4 bases lay outside the gene matches. The CDR3 nucleotides are TGTGCCAGCAGCGTAGATACGGACAGGGACACTGAAGCTTTCTTT. Protein sequence: CASSVDTDRDTEAFF.

This rearrangement joins TRBV7-9 to TRBJ1-4; perhaps TRBD1 as D (6 bases). V was trimmed by 5 bases and J by 8 bases, leaving 21 bases between them. Germline V lookup: CDR1 SEHNR, CDR2 FQNEAQ (reference sequence). The CDR3 loop spans 16 amino acids. CDR3: CASSPLGAVSREKLFF. The CDR3 nucleotides read TGTGCCAGCAGCCCCCTGGGGGCAGTTTCTCGCGAAAAACTGTTTTTT.

The chain links TRBV28 to TRBJ1-5; weak D call: TRBD1 (5 bases). This CDR3 spans 15 amino acids. Trimming took off 5 bases at V and 7 bases at J, with 18 bases between the two ends. CDR1 and CDR2 from the germline V gene are MDHEN and SYDVKM. The CDR3 protein is CASSPGRRGEQPQHF. The CDR3 DNA reads TGTGCCAGCAGTCCTGGGCGGAGAGGGGAACAGCCCCAGCATTTT.

The chain employs TRBV2 and TRBJ2-7; 7 nucleotides line up with TRBD2. CDR1 and CDR2 (germline): SNHLY, FYNNEI. J lost 7 bases, V lost 4 bases, and 4 bases had no gene match. This CDR3 is 12 amino acids long. CDR3 coding DNA: TGTGCCAGCAGTGTCCGAGCGGGGGAGCAGTACTTC. This codes for CASSVRAGEQYF.

The chain combines TRBV11-2 with TRBJ2-7; D gene unclear. The CDR3 is made up of 12 amino acids. CDR1 and CDR2 (germline): SGHAT, FQNNGV. V lost 4 bases and J 6 bases, leaving 10 bases between the germline ends. The CDR3 coding sequence is TGTGCCAGCAGCTCATCGGGTCTCGAGCAGTACTTC. Translating gives CASSSSGLEQYF.

The V and J genes are TRBV7-6 and TRBJ2-3; 9 bases fit TRBD2. Trimming removed 3 bases from V and 3 bases from J; junction bases left unmatched: 7. The CDR3 contains 16 residues. Germline V gives CDR1 SGHVS, CDR2 FNYEAQ. The CDR3 coding sequence is TGTGCCAGCAGCTTGGTTAGCGGGAGAGGGACAGATACGCAGTATTTT. This translates into CASSLVSGRGTDTQYF.

The CDR3 is CSASIEQYF. The CDR3 region has the DNA TGCAGTGCTAGTATTGAGCAGTACTTC. V and J are TRBV20-1 and TRBJ2-7; D not resolved. V lost 3 bases to trimming and J lost 7 bases, with 4 bases between them. Germline CDR1 DFQATT, CDR2 SNEGSKA (reference sequence). The CDR3 runs to 9 residues.

The chain links TRBV2 to TRBJ2-2; possibly TRBD2 for D (5 bases). CDR1 and CDR2 from the germline V gene are SNHLY and FYNNEI. Trimming left V 6 bases short and J 4 bases short, with 9 bases between. This CDR3 has 13 residues. CDR3 coding DNA: TGTGCCAGCAGCCACGAGGGCACCGGGGAGCTGTTTTTT. This sequence encodes CASSHEGTGELFF. Full variable domain (missing parts from reference TRBV2 and TRBJ2-2): EPEVTQTPSHQVTQMGQEVILRCVPISNHLYFYWYRQILGQKVEFLVSFYNNEISEKSEIFDDQFSVERPDGSNFTLKIRSTKLEDSAMYFCASSHEGTGELFFGEGSRLTVL.

The chain employs TRBV19 and TRBJ2-1, with TRBD2 as a possible D gene (6 bases). The V gene's germline CDR1 is LNHDA and CDR2 SQIVND (reference sequence). V dropped 4 bases and J dropped 7 bases, with 14 bases sitting between them. The CDR3 loop spans 14 amino acids. The CDR3 is CASSRGETWNEQFF. Written as DNA, the CDR3 is TGTGCCAGTAGTAGGGGGGAGACTTGGAATGAGCAGTTCTTC.

This clone was detected only once. This sequence joins TRBV15 and TRBJ2-7; TRBD1 is a possible D gene (6 bases). This CDR3 contains 16 residues. The germline V gene encodes CDR1 LNHNV and CDR2 YYDKDF (reference sequence). V lost 3 bases and J lost 3, with 18 bases in between. Written as DNA, the CDR3 is TGTGCCACCAGCAGGGGCCCAGGGGTAGGCGGCTACGAGCAGTACTTC. Translated, it gives CATSRGPGVGGYEQYF.

Points on this clone: Other nucleotide sequences in the sample specify the same CDR3. The rearrangement links TRBV28 to TRBJ1-1; D not certain. Trimming cost V 2 bases and J 3 bases, with 7 bases left between them. Germline assignment: CDR1 MDHEN and CDR2 SYDVKM. CDR3 size: 13 residues. Here the CDR3 DNA reads TGTGCCAGCAGTTTACTCGGGGACACTGAAGCTTTCTTT. It is translated as CASSLLGDTEAFF.

The chain employs TRBV7-3 and TRBJ2-7; 8 nucleotides line up with TRBD1. Germline trimming cut 2 bases from V and 1 base from J; bases unmatched to any gene: 7. There are 16 residues in the CDR3. CDR1 and CDR2 from the germline V gene are SGHTA and FQGTGA. CDR3: CASSLSGTGSSYEQYF. The CDR3 region has the DNA TGTGCCAGCAGCTTATCCGGGACAGGCAGTTCCTACGAGCAGTACTTC.

This clone was observed a single time. The genes are TRBV5-4 and TRBJ2-7; D unclear. Germline CDR1 is SGHNT and CDR2 is YYREEE (reference sequence). Between the trimmed V and J ends, which lost 4 bases and 2 bases, there was a span of 19 bases. The CDR3 length is 16 residues. CDR3 sequence: CASSKTVTNAAYEQYF. The CDR3 coding sequence is TGTGCCAGCAGCAAGACGGTGACGAATGCCGCCTACGAGCAGTACTTC.

V gene TRBV18 combines with J gene TRBJ2-7; 8 bases line up with TRBD1. The CDR3 has 14 amino acids. The ends lost 0 bases at V and 5 bases at J; junction bases unmatched: 3. Per germline, CDR1 KGHSH and CDR2 LQKENI. CDR3 residues: CASSPPGQADEQYF. CDR3 in DNA: TGTGCCAGCTCACCACCGGGACAGGCCGACGAGCAGTACTTC. The full variable domain, with the rest looked up from reference TRBV18 and TRBJ2-7, is NAGVMQNPRHLVRRRGQEARLRCSPMKGHSHVYWYRQLPEEGLKFMVYLQKENIIDESGMPKERFSAEFPKEGPSILRIQQVVRGDSAAYFCASSPPGQADEQYFGPGTRLTVT.

V and J are TRBV6-1 and TRBJ1-5, with D unclear. Germline V gene sequence: CDR1 MNHNS, CDR2 SASEGT. V was shortened by 5 bases and J by 9 bases, with 11 bases between the two germline ends. This CDR3 is 12 amino acids long. For the CDR3, the DNA is TGTGCCAGCAGTCCTACATCGCGGCCCCAGCATTTT. Translated: CASSPTSRPQHF.

The chain is built from TRBV11-2 and TRBJ2-3; possibly TRBD1 for D (5 bases). CDR3 length equals 18 residues. Trimming cost V 1 base and J 2 bases, with 19 bases left between them. Germline loops: CDR1 SGHAT, CDR2 FQNNGV. CDR3: CASSLGLGLIGSTDTQYF. The CDR3 DNA follows: TGTGCCAGCAGCTTAGGGTTGGGGCTGATTGGGTCCACAGATACGCAGTATTTT. Full variable domain (outside the CDR3, taken from reference TRBV11-2 and TRBJ2-3): EAGVAQSPRYKIIEKRQSVAFWCNPISGHATLYWYQQILGQGPKLLIQFQNNGVVDDSQLPKDRFSAERLKGVDSTLKIQPAKLEDSAVYLCASSLGLGLIGSTDTQYFGPGTRLTVL.

This clone has only one observation. The V call is TRBV27, the J call TRBJ1-2; unclear D gene. V shed 6 bases and J shed 4 bases, with 12 bases lying between them. This CDR3 is 13 amino acids long. Germline-derived CDR1 and CDR2 are MNHEY and SMNVEV (reference sequence). The DNA of the CDR3 is TGTGCCAGCAGCCCGAGTAGTACCTATGGCTACACCTTC. Its translation: CASSPSSTYGYTF.

The CDR3 sequence: CASSGPGTKGQGTGTEAFF. The CDR3 region has the DNA TGCGCCAGCAGCGGACCAGGGACAAAGGGACAGGGCACGGGCACTGAAGCTTTCTTT. This sequence joins TRBV5-1 and TRBJ1-1; 9 bases are a match to TRBD1. CDR3 length: 19 residues. From germline, CDR1 is SGHRS and CDR2 YFSETQ. With V trimmed by 4 bases and J by 4 bases, 20 bases remained unmatched. Full variable domain (outside the CDR3, taken from reference TRBV5-1 and TRBJ1-1): KAGVTQTPRYLIKTRGQQVTLSCSPISGHRSVSWYQQTPGQGLQFLFEYFSETQRNKGNFPGRFSGRQFSNSRSEMNVSTLELGDSALYLCASSGPGTKGQGTGTEAFFGQGTRLTVV.

The rearrangement uses TRBV5-6 and TRBJ1-2; maybe TRBD1 (5 bases). The CDR3 has 17 residues. V was trimmed by 1 base and J by 2 bases, leaving 18 bases between them. The germline V gene encodes CDR1 SGHDT and CDR2 YYEEEE. CDR3 amino acids: CASSLQGPGEGNYGYTF. CDR3 nucleotides: TGTGCCAGCAGCTTGCAGGGTCCGGGGGAAGGGAACTATGGCTACACCTTC. Together with reference TRBV5-6 and TRBJ1-2, the CDR3 gives the full variable domain: DAGVTQSPTHLIKTRGQQVTLRCSPKSGHDTVSWYQQALGQGPQFIFQYYEEEERQRGNFPDRFSGHQFPNYSSELNVNALLLGDSALYLCASSLQGPGEGNYGYTFGSGTRLTVV.

This sequence joins TRBV27 and TRBJ2-2, with 7 nucleotides matching TRBD2. This CDR3 is 21 amino acids long. The V segment lost 3 bases and the J segment 6 bases; nucleotides outside the gene matches: 25. Germline lookup yields CDR1 MNHEY and CDR2 SMNVEV (reference sequence). The CDR3 DNA reads TGTGCCAGCAGTTTTCGCACCCTTCTTTGGGGACGGATGGCGGGGGCCGGGGAGCTGTTTTTT. Its translation is CASSFRTLLWGRMAGAGELFF.

V is TRBV7-5 and J is TRBJ2-7; the listed D gene, TRBD2, was not tested against the DNA. TRBV7-5 is recorded as a pseudogene. The CDR3 length is 17 residues. CDR3: CVRSPGEDGSGSAEQYF. The CDR3 DNA sequence: TGTGTCAGAAGCCCAGGAGAGGATGGTAGCGGGAGTGCCGAGCAGTACTTC.

This clone came up a few times. The chain combines TRBV6-5 with TRBJ2-7; 10 bases map to TRBD2. From germline, CDR1 is MNHEY and CDR2 SVGAGI. With 6 bases clipped from V and 5 bases from J, the junction kept 7 bases outside the gene matches. The CDR3 has 14 residues. The CDR3 nucleotides read TGTGCCAGCAGACAGACTAGCGGGTTCCACGAGCAGTACTTC. Amino acid sequence: CASRQTSGFHEQYF.

The chain carries TRBV4-1 and TRBJ2-5; TRBD1 agrees at 9 bases. CDR3 length equals 15 residues. CDR1 MGHRA and CDR2 YSYEKL come from the germline V gene. The V gene end was trimmed by 2 bases and the J gene end by 5 bases; junction bases not matched to a gene: 6. The CDR3 DNA is TGCGCCAGCAGCCAATATGAGACAGGGGGGGAGACCCAGTACTTC. The encoded protein is CASSQYETGGETQYF.